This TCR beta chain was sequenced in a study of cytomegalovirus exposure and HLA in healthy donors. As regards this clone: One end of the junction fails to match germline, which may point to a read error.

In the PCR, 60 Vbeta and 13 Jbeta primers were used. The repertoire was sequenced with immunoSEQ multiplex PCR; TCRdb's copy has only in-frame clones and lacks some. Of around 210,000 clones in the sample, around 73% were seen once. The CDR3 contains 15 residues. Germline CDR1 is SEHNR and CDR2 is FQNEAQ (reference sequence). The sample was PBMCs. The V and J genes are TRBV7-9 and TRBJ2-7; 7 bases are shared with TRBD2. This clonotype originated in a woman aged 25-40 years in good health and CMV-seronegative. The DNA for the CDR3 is TGTTCCAGCCAACCCTCGGGAGGAGTTGCCTACGAGCAGTACTTC. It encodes CSSQPSGGVAYEQYF.